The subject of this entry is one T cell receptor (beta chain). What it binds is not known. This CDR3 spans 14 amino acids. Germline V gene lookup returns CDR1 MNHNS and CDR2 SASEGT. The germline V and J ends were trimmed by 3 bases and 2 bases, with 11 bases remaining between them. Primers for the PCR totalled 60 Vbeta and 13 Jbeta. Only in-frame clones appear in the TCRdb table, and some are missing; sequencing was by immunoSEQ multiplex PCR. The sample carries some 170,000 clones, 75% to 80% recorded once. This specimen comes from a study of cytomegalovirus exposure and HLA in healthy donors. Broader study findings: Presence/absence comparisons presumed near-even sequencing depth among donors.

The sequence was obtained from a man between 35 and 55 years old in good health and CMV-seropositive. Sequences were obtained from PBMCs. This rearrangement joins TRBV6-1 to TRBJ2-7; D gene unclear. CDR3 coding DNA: TGTGCCAGCAGTGACCGGAGTCTTACCTACGAGCAGTACTTC. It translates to CASSDRSLTYEQYF.